The clone carrying this TCR beta chain was detected once. Its antigen is not identified. These data belong to a study of cytomegalovirus exposure and HLA in healthy donors. Primers included in the PCR were 60 Vbeta and 13 Jbeta primers. Authors' analysis steps: A follow-up analysis tallied around 80 million unique TCR beta chains, about 11 million shared. Using immunoSEQ multiplex PCR, the repertoire was profiled, and TCRdb retains in-frame clones only, with some absent. V and J calls and clone size are as listed in that table; D and trimming were resolved from the DNA. The table lists 150,000 to 200,000 clones, over 60% of them singletons. Study-wide findings and caveats: A later analysis associated 15,000 to 20,000 TCR beta sequences with HLA alleles at a 0.05 false discovery rate.

Germline CDR1 is MNHNS and CDR2 is SASEGT. The CDR3 covers 16 residues. Trimming removed 1 base from V and 1 base from J; junction bases left unmatched: 1. Sequencing input: PBMCs. The chain has TRBV6-1 and TRBJ2-3, with 11 bases lining up with TRBD2. The clonotype comes from a girl under 18 in good health and CMV-seronegative. For the CDR3, the DNA is TGTGCCAGCAGTGAAGTACTAGCGGGGGGCACAGATACGCAGTATTTT. Encoded protein: CASSEVLAGGTDTQYF.